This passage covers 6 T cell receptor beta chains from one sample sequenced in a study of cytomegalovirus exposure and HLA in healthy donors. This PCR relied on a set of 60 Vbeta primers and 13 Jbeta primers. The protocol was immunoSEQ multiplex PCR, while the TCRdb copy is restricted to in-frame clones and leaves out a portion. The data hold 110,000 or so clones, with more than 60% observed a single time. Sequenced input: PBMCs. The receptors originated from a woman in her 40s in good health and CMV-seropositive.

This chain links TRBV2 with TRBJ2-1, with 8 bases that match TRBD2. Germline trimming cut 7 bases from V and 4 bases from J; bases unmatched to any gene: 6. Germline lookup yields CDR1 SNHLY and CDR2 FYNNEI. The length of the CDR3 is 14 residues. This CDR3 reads CASKLAGTYNEQFF. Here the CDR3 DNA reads TGTGCCAGCAAGTTAGCGGGGACGTACAATGAGCAGTTCTTC.

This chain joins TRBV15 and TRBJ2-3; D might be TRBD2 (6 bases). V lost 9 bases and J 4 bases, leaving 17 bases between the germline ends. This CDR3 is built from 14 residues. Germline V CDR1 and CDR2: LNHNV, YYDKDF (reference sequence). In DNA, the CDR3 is TGTGCCACGCAACGGCAGGGAGGTTCAGATACGCAGTATTTT. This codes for CATQRQGGSDTQYF.

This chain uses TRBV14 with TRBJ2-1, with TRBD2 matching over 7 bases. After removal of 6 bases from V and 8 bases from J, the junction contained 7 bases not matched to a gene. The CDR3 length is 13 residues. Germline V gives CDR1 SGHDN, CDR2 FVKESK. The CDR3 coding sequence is TGTGCCAGCAGTTCCGGCCGGGGGGATGAGCAGTTCTTC. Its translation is CASSSGRGDEQFF.

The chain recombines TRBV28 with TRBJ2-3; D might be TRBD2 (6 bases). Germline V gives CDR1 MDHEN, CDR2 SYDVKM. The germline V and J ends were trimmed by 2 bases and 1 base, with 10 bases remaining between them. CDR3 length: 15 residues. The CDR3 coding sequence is TGTGCCAGCAGTTTAAACGGGAGAGGCACAGATACGCAGTATTTT. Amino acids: CASSLNGRGTDTQYF.

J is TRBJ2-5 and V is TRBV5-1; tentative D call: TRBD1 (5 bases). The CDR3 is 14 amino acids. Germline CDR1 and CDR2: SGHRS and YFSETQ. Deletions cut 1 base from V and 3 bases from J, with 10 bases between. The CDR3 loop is CASSLYGREETQYF. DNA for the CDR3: TGCGCCAGCAGCTTGTATGGCAGGGAAGAGACCCAGTACTTC. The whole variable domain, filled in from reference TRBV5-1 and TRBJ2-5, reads KAGVTQTPRYLIKTRGQQVTLSCSPISGHRSVSWYQQTPGQGLQFLFEYFSETQRNKGNFPGRFSGRQFSNSRSEMNVSTLELGDSALYLCASSLYGREETQYFGPGTRLLVL.

The CDR3, as DNA: TGCGCCAGCAGCCTATTAGCGGGAGACAGCACCGGGGAGCTGTTTTTT. Translated, it gives CASSLLAGDSTGELFF. The V call is TRBV5-1, the J call TRBJ2-2; TRBD2 aligns across 9 bases. V was pared by 4 bases and J by 4 bases, with 8 bases of the junction left unmatched. Germline V CDR1 and CDR2: SGHRS, YFSETQ. CDR3 length: 16 residues.